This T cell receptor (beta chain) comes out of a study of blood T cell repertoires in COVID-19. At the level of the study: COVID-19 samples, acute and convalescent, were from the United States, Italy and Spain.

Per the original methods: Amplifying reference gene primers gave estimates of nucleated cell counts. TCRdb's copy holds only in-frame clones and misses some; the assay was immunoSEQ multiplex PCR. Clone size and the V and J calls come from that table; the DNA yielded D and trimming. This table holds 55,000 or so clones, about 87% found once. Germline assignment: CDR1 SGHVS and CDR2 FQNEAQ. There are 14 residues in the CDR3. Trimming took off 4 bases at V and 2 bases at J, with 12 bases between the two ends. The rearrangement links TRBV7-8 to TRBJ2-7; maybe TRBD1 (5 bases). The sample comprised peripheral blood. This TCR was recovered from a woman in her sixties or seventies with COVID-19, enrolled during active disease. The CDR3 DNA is TGTGCCAGCAGCTCCACGACAGTAACCTACGAGCAGTACTTC. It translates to CASSSTTVTYEQYF.